This entry lists 4 T cell receptor beta chains sequenced from one sample in a study of neurological immune-mediated disorders. From the 5' RACE reads, TCRdb called clonotypes with MiXCR, one entry per CDR3 protein. The sample has about 36,000 distinct CDR3 sequences, over 9% seen once; the top ten hold roughly 6.6%. The sample comprised PBMCs. These receptors all come from a woman under 40 with HTLV-1-associated myelopathy (HAM/TSP).

This clonotype was picked up many times. The chain couples TRBV20-1 to TRBJ1-2; TRBD1 aligns across 7 bases. CDR3 length: 13 amino acids. The germline CDR1 and CDR2 sequences are DFQATT and SNEGSKA (reference sequence). Trimming removed 5 bases from V and 4 bases from J; junction bases left unmatched: 7. CDR3 nucleotide sequence: TGCAGTGCTTCCAGGGGGGAGGGCTATGGCTACACCTTC. As protein: CSASRGEGYGYTF.

At least ten counts were recorded for this clonotype. The chain joins TRBV9 to TRBJ1-3, with D hard to call. V dropped 0 bases and J dropped 4 bases, with 8 bases sitting between them. The CDR3 consists of 14 residues. Germline assignment: CDR1 SGDLS and CDR2 YYNGEE. The CDR3 reads CASSVEFDGNTIYF. In DNA form, the CDR3 reads TGTGCCAGCAGCGTAGAATTTGACGGAAACACCATATATTTT. Looking up the rest from reference TRBV9 and TRBJ1-3 gives the full variable domain: DSGVTQTPKHLITATGQRVTLRCSPRSGDLSVYWYQQSLDQGLQFLIQYYNGEERAKGNILERFSAQQFPDLHSELNLSSLELGDSALYFCASSVEFDGNTIYFGEGSWLTVV.

This clonotype was found many times. The rearrangement uses TRBV12-3 or TRBV12-4 and TRBJ2-5; D gene uncertain. The CDR3 contains 16 residues. The V gene lost 1 base and the J gene lost 2 bases, with 14 bases spanning the gap. CDR3 nucleotide sequence: TGTGCCAGCAGTTTAGGATTTGGCACAGCTCAAGAGACCCAGTACTTC. Amino acid sequence: CASSLGFGTAQETQYF.

The table lists this clonotype with many counts. The V call is TRBV5-1, the J call TRBJ2-3; D is unresolved. Germline assignment: CDR1 SGHRS and CDR2 YFSETQ. This CDR3 is 12 amino acids long. V dropped 0 bases and J dropped 5 bases, with 4 bases sitting between them. In DNA, the CDR3 is TGCGCCAGCAGCTTGGAGGTAGATACGCAGTATTTT. This sequence encodes CASSLEVDTQYF. Using reference TRBV5-1 and TRBJ2-3 for the parts outside the CDR3, the full variable domain is KAGVTQTPRYLIKTRGQQVTLSCSPISGHRSVSWYQQTPGQGLQFLFEYFSETQRNKGNFPGRFSGRQFSNSRSEMNVSTLELGDSALYLCASSLEVDTQYFGPGTRLTVL.